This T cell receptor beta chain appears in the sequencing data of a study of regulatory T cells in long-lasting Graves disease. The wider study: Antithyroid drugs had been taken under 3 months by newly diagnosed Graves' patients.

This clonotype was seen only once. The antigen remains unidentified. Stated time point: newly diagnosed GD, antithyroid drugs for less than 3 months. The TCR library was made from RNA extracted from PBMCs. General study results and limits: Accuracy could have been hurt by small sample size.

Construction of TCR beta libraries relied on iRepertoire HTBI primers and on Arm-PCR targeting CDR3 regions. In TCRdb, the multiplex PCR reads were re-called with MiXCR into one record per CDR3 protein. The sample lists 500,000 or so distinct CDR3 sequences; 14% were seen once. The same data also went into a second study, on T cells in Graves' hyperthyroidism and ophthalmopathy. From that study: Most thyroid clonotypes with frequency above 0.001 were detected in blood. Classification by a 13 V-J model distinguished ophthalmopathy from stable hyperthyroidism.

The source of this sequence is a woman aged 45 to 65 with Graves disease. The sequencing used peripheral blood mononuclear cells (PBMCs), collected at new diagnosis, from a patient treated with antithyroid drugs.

Here the CDR3 reads CASSPRSQAGGWSSQFF. CDR3 coding DNA: TGTGCCAGCTCACCAAGGAGTCAGGCGGGAGGGTGGTCATCCCAGTTCTTC. V usage is TRBV18 and J usage is TRBJ2-1; TRBD2 matches at 9 bases. The germline V gene encodes CDR1 KGHSH and CDR2 LQKENI. The length of the CDR3 is 17 residues. Unmatched junction bases numbered 18, after V lost 2 bases and J lost 13 bases.